Below, one T cell receptor (beta chain) is given with its context. What it binds is not known. This table comes from immunoSEQ multiplex PCR, and its TCRdb copy is limited to in-frame clones, with some not included. The data hold about 12,000 clones, with around 68% observed a single time. CDR3 length equals 17 residues. Germline V gives CDR1 LGHNA, CDR2 YSLEER. The V gene lost 0 bases and the J gene lost 6 bases, with 20 bases spanning the gap. Over chemoradiotherapy, repertoires were sampled more than once. These data are taken from a study of chemoradiotherapy in HPV16-positive cancers. Broader study findings: Non-HPV-specific T cells did not expand in tumors during treatment, whereas candidate HPV-specific clones and E7-related motifs did.

This sample was gathered from a patient who underwent chemoradiotherapy. The V call is TRBV4-3, the J call TRBJ1-2; TRBD1 might be the D (6 bases). The sequence derives from a human donor with HPV-associated anogenital cancer. DNA of the CDR3: TGCGCCAGCAGCCAAGAGGTACAGGGTGTAAGGAGTGATGGCTACACCTTC. It translates to CASSQEVQGVRSDGYTF.